The 2 T cell receptor beta chains reported below all come from one sample, sequenced in a study of blood T cell repertoires in COVID-19. Assay used: immunoSEQ multiplex PCR; TCRdb lists only in-frame clones, some missing. This sample has 250,000 to 350,000 clones; about 80% occur once, and the top ten carry about a sixth. Sequencing was done on a sample of peripheral blood. The receptors here all came from a person aged 65-85 years with COVID-19, enrolled during active disease.

This clone was detected once. The chain carries TRBV29-1 and TRBJ1-6, with 9 bases lining up with TRBD1. Germline CDR1 and CDR2: SQVTM and ANQGSEA. The CDR3 is made up of 13 amino acids. The V and J ends lost 6 bases and 8 bases, in that order; junction bases with no gene match: 5. CDR3 nucleotide sequence: TGCAGCGTCGGGGACAGGGAAGATTCACCCCTCCACTTT. It translates to CSVGDREDSPLHF. The full variable domain, rest sourced from reference TRBV29-1 and TRBJ1-6, is SAVISQKPSRDICQRGTSLTIQCQVDSQVTMMFWYRQQPGQSLTLIATANQGSEATYESGFVIDKFPISRPNLTFSTLTVSNMSPEDSSIYLCSVGDREDSPLHFGNGTRLTVT.

J is TRBJ2-1 and V is TRBV5-1, with 9 bases aligning to TRBD2. The V segment lost 1 base and the J segment 6 bases; nucleotides outside the gene matches: 5. In germline, CDR1 is SGHRS, CDR2 YFSETQ. This CDR3 is built from 15 residues. For the CDR3, the DNA is TGCGCCAGCAGCTTGCTTAGCGGGGGTATCAATGAGCAGTTCTTC. The encoded protein is CASSLLSGGINEQFF.